This T cell receptor beta chain was identified in a study of identical twins' blood T cells. In the authors' workflow: Each library had roughly 2 to 4 million CDR3 reads and about 85,000 to nearly 550,000 clonotypes. MiXCR was run by TCRdb on the 5' RACE reads, yielding one entry per CDR3 protein. The V and J calls come from TCRdb's annotation, not from the publication. The repertoire holds 350,000 to 400,000 distinct CDR3 sequences, with roughly 28% as singletons. Trimming pared 2 bases from V and 2 bases from J, leaving 7 bases between. The CDR3 loop spans 14 amino acids. Germline CDR1 is SNHLY and CDR2 is FYNNEI.

Sequenced: PBMCs. V gene TRBV2 combines with J gene TRBJ2-1, with D maybe TRBD2 (5 bases). The TCR comes from a woman aged 18 to 55 in good health. The CDR3 region is CASSESGPYNEQFF. In nucleotides, the CDR3 is TGTGCCAGCAGTGAAAGCGGCCCCTACAATGAGCAGTTCTTC.